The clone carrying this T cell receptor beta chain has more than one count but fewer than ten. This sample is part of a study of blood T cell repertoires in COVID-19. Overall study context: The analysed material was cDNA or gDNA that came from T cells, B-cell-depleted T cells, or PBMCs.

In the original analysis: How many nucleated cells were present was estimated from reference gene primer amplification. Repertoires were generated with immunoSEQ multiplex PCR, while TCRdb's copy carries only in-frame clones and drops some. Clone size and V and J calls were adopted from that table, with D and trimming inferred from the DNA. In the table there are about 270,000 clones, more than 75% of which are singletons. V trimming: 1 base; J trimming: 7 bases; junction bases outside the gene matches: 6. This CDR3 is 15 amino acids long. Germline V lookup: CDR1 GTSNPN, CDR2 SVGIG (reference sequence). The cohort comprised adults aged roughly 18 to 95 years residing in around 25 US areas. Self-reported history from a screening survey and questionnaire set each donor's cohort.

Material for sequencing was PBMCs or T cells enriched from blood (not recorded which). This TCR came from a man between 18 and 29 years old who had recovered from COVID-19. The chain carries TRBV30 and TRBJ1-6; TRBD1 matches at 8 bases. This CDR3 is CAWSGQGIGNSPLHF. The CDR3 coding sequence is TGTGCCTGGAGTGGACAGGGGATCGGAAATTCACCCCTCCACTTT.